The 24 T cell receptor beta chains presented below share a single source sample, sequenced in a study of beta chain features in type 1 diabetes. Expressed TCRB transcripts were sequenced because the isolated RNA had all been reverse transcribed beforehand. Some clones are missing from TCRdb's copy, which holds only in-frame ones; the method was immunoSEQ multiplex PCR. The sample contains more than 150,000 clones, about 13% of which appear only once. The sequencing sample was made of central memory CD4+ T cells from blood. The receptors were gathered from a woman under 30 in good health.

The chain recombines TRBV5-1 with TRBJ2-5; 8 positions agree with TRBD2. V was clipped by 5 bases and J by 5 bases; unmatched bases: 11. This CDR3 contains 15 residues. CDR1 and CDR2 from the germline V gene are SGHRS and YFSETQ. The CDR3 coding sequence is TGCGCCAGCAGTACATCGTCGGGAGGGGCGGAGACCCAGTACTTC. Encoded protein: CASSTSSGGAETQYF.

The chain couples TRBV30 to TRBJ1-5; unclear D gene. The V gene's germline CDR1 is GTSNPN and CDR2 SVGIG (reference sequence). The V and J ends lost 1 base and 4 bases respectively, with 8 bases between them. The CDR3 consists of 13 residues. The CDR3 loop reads CAWSARRNQPQHF. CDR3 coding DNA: TGTGCCTGGAGTGCCCGTAGAAATCAGCCCCAGCATTTT.

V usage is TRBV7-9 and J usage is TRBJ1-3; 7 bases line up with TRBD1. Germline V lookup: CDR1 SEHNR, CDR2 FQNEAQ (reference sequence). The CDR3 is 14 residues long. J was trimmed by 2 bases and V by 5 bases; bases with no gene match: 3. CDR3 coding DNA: TGTGCCAGCAGCCTCGGACAGGCTGGAAACACCATATATTTT. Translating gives CASSLGQAGNTIYF.

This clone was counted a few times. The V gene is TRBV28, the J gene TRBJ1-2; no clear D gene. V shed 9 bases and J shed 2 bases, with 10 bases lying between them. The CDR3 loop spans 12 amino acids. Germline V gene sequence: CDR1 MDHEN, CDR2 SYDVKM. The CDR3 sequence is CASYSLNYGYTF. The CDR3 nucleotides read TGTGCCAGTTACAGCTTGAACTATGGCTACACCTTC.

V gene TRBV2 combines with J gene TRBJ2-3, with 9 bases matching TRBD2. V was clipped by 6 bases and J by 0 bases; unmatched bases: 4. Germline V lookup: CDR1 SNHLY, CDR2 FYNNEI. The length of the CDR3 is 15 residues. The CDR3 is CASRPSGVSTDTQYF. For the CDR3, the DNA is TGTGCCAGCAGGCCTAGCGGGGTCAGCACAGATACGCAGTATTTT.

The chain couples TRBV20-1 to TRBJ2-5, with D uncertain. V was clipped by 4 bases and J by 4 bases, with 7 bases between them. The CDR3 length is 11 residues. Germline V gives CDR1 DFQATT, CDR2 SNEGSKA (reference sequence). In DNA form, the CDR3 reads TGCAGTGCTAAATTCGGAGAGACCCAGTACTTC. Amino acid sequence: CSAKFGETQYF.

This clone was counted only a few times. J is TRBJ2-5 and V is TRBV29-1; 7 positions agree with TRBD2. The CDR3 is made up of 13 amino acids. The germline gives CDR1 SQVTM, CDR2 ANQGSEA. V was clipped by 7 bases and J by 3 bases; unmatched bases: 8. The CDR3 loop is CSGRASGEETQYF. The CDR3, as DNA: TGCAGCGGCCGGGCTAGCGGAGAAGAGACCCAGTACTTC.

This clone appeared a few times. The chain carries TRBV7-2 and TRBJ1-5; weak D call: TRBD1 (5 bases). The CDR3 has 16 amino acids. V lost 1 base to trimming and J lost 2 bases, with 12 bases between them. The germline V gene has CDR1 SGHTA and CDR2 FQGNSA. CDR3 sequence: CASSLVGGAGNQPQHF. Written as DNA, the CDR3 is TGTGCCAGCAGCTTAGTGGGGGGAGCGGGCAATCAGCCCCAGCATTTT.

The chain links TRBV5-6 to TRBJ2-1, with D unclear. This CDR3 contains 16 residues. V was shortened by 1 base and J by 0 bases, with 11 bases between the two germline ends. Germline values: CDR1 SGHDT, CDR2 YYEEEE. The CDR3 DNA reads TGTGCCAGCAGCTTGTGGGCGTCAAGCTCCTACAATGAGCAGTTCTTC. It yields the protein CASSLWASSSYNEQFF.

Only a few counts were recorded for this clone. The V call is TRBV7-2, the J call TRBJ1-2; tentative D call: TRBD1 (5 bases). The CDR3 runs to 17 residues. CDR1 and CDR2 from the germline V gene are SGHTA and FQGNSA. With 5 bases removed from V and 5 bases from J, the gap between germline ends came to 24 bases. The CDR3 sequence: CASSRTADTFSFYGYTF. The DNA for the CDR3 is TGTGCCAGCAGCCGCACGGCGGACACTTTTTCCTTTTATGGCTACACCTTC.

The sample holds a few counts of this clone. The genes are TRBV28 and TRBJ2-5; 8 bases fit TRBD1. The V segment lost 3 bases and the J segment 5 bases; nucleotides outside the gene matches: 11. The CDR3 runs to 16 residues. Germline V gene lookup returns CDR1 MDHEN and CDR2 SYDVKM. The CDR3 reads CASSFGDRPLAETQYF. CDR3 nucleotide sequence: TGTGCCAGCAGTTTCGGGGACAGGCCCCTGGCGGAGACCCAGTACTTC.

The chain's CDR3 is CASSRTANYGYTF. CDR3 DNA sequence: TGTGCCAGCAGCCGGACAGCCAACTATGGCTACACCTTC. The V and J genes are TRBV28 and TRBJ1-2, with a tentative D call TRBD1 (6 bases). The CDR3 is 13 amino acids. The V end was cut by 6 bases, the J end by 2 bases, with 10 bases between. Per the germline V gene, CDR1 is MDHEN and CDR2 is SYDVKM.

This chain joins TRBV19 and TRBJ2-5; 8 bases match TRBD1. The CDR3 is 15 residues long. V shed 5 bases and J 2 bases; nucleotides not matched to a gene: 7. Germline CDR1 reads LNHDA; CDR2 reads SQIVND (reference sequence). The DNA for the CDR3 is TGTGCCAGTAGTCTCCCCGGGACAGGTCAAGAGACCCAGTACTTC. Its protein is CASSLPGTGQETQYF.

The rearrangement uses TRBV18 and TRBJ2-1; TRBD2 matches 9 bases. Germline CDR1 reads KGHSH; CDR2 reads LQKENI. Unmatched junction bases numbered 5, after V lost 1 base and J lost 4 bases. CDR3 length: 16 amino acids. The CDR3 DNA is TGTGCCAGCTCACCACAGGGCGGGAGGGGATACAATGAGCAGTTCTTC. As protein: CASSPQGGRGYNEQFF.

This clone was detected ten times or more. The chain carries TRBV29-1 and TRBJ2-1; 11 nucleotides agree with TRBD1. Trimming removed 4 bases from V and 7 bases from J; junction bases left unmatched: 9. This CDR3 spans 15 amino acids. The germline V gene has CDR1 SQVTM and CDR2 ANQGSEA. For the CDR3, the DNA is TGCAGCGTTGTGTCCGGACAGGGGGCCCAGAATGAGCAGTTCTTC. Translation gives CSVVSGQGAQNEQFF.

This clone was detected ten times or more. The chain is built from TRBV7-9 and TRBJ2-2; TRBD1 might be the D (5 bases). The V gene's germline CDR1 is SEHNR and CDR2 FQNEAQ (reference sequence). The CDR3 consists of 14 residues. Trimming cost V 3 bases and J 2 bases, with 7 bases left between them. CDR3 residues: CASSFDSNTGELFF. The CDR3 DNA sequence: TGTGCCAGCAGCTTCGACAGCAACACCGGGGAGCTGTTTTTT.

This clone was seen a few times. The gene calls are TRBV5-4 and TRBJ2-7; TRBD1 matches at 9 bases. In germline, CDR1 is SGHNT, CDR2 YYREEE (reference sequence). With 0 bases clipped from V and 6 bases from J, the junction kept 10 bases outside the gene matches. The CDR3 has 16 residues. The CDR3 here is CASSLGGTGILGEQYF. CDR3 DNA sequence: TGTGCCAGCAGCTTGGGAGGGACAGGGATTTTGGGCGAGCAGTACTTC. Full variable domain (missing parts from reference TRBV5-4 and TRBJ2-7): ETGVTQSPTHLIKTRGQQVTLRCSSQSGHNTVSWYQQALGQGPQFIFQYYREEENGRGNFPPRFSGLQFPNYSSELNVNALELDDSALYLCASSLGGTGILGEQYFGPGTRLTVT.

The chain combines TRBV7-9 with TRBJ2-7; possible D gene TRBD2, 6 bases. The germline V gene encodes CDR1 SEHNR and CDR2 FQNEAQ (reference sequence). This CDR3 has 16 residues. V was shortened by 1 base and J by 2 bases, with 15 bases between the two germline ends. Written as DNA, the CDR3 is TGTGCCAGCAGCTTAGTTGGGGCGGGGTCTGCCTACGAGCAGTACTTC. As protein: CASSLVGAGSAYEQYF. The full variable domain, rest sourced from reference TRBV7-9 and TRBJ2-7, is DTGVSQNPRHKITKRGQNVTFRCDPISEHNRLYWYRQTLGQGPEFLTYFQNEAQLEKSRLLSDRFSAERPKGSFSTLEIQRTEQGDSAMYLCASSLVGAGSAYEQYFGPGTRLTVT.

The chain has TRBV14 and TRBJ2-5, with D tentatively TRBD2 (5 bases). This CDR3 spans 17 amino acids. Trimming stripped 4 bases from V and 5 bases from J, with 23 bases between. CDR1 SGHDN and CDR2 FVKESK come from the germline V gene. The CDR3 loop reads CASSPSGAKGYGETQYF. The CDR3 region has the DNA TGTGCCAGCAGCCCCAGCGGCGCCAAGGGATATGGGGAGACCCAGTACTTC.

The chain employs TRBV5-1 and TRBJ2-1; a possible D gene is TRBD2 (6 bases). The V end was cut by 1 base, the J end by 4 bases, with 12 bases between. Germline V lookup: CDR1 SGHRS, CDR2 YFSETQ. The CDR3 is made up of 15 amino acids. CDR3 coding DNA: TGCGCCAGCAGCTTGCTAGGGGCGGGATACAATGAGCAGTTCTTC. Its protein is CASSLLGAGYNEQFF. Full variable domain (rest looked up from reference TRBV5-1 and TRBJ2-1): KAGVTQTPRYLIKTRGQQVTLSCSPISGHRSVSWYQQTPGQGLQFLFEYFSETQRNKGNFPGRFSGRQFSNSRSEMNVSTLELGDSALYLCASSLLGAGYNEQFFGPGTRLTVL.

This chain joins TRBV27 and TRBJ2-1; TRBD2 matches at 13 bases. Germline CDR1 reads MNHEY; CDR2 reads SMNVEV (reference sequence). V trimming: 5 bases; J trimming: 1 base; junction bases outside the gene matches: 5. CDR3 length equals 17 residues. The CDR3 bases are TGTGCCAGCAGTCCCACTAGCGGGAGGGTATCCTACAATGAGCAGTTCTTC. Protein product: CASSPTSGRVSYNEQFF.

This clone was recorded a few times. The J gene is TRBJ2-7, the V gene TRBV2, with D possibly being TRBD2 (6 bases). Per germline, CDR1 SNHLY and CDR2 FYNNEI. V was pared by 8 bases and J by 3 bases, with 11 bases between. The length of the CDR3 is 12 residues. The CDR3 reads CASRRGSYEQYF. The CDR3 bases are TGTGCCAGCCGGAGGGGAAGCTACGAGCAGTACTTC.

Here the CDR3 reads CASSPTSGSLETQYF. CDR3 nucleotide sequence: TGTGCCAGCTCACCAACTAGCGGGAGCCTAGAGACCCAGTACTTC. The chain is built from TRBV18 and TRBJ2-5, with 11 bases that match TRBD2. Trimming removed 2 bases from V and 4 bases from J; junction bases left unmatched: 3. Looked up from germline, CDR1 is KGHSH and CDR2 is LQKENI. The CDR3 sequence is 15 residues long.

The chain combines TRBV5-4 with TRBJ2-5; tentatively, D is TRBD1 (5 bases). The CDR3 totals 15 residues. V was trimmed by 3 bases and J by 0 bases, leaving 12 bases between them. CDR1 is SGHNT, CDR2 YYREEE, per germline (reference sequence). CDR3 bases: TGTGCCAGCAGCTCCTCGACAGCCTACCAAGAGACCCAGTACTTC. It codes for CASSSSTAYQETQYF.